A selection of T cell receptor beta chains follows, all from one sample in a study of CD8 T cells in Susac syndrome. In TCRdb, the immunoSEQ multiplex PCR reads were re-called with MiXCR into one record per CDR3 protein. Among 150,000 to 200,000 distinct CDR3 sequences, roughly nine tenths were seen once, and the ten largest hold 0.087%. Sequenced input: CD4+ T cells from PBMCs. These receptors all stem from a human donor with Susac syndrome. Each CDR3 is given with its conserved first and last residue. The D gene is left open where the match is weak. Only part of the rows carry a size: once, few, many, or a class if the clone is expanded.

CDR3: CSAQDRGLYEQYF; DNA: TGCAGTGCCCAGGACAGGGGGCTCTACGAGCAGTACTTC; V: TRBV20-1; J: TRBJ2-7; D: TRBD1; size: -
CDR3: CATQAAGGRDTQYF; DNA: TGTGCCACCCAGGCAGCGGGGGGGCGTGATACGCAGTATTTT; V: TRBV15; J: TRBJ2-3; D: TRBD2; size: -
CDR3: CASSIRSDTNNEQFF; DNA: TGTGCCAGTAGTATACGTAGCGACACAAACAATGAGCAGTTCTTC; V: TRBV19; J: TRBJ2-1; D: -; size: once
CDR3: CASAQGRQGGFEQYF; DNA: TGTGCCTCAGCCCAGGGGCGCCAGGGAGGGTTCGAGCAGTACTTC; V: TRBV30; J: TRBJ2-7; D: -; size: -
CDR3: CSAPKRSGEGVNQPQHF; DNA: TGCAGTGCTCCGAAACGAAGCGGGGAGGGGGTAAATCAGCCCCAGCATTTT; V: TRBV20-1; J: TRBJ1-5; D: -; size: -
CDR3: CASSPFRGETYEQYF; DNA: TGTGCCAGCTCCCCGTTTCGGGGCGAGACCTACGAGCAGTACTTC; V: TRBV18; J: TRBJ2-7; D: -; size: once
CDR3: CASSKMEGVFSTDTQYF; DNA: TGCGCCAGCAGCAAAATGGAGGGGGTTTTTTCAACAGATACGCAGTATTTT; V: TRBV5-1; J: TRBJ2-3; D: -; size: once
CDR3: CASSLDVSGANVLTF; DNA: TGCGCCAGCAGCTTGGATGTCTCTGGGGCCAACGTCCTGACTTTC; V: TRBV5-1; J: TRBJ2-6; D: -; size: -
CDR3: CSVEAEFNTGELFF; DNA: TGCAGCGTTGAAGCGGAATTTAACACCGGGGAGCTGTTTTTT; V: TRBV29-1; J: TRBJ2-2; D: -; size: -
CDR3: CSARLAETDTQYF; DNA: TGCAGTGCTAGACTAGCGGAGACAGATACGCAGTATTTT; V: TRBV20-1; J: TRBJ2-3; D: TRBD2; size: -
CDR3: CASSLEMWGNEQFF; DNA: TGTGCCAGCAGCTTAGAAATGTGGGGGAATGAGCAGTTCTTC; V: TRBV11-2; J: TRBJ2-1; D: -; size: -